Shown below are 30 T cell receptor beta chains from a single sample sequenced in a study of blood T cell repertoires in COVID-19. The data were produced by immunoSEQ multiplex PCR, yet TCRdb's version contains in-frame clones alone and is incomplete. The table has 200,000 to 300,000 clones, around nine tenths seen once. Specimen: peripheral blood. Receptor source: a man between 35 and 55 years old who had recovered from COVID-19.

V is TRBV6-1 and J is TRBJ2-2; 8 bases agree with TRBD2. The germline V gene encodes CDR1 MNHNS and CDR2 SASEGT. The CDR3 has 18 residues. V lost 3 bases to trimming and J lost 5 bases; unmatched junction nucleotides: 14. The CDR3 region is CASSDGWGLAGGTGELFF. DNA for the CDR3: TGTGCCAGCAGTGACGGATGGGGATTGGCGGGAGGAACCGGGGAGCTGTTTTTT.

The J gene is TRBJ2-1, the V gene TRBV5-1; 11 bases map to TRBD2. Germline-derived CDR1 and CDR2 are SGHRS and YFSETQ. The CDR3 covers 17 residues. The junction had 9 bases not matched to a gene; V was cut back by 0 bases and J by 7 bases. In nucleotides, the CDR3 is TGCGCCAGCAGCTTGGGAGTAGCGGGAGGGCCTTGGAATGAGCAGTTCTTC. Residues: CASSLGVAGGPWNEQFF.

This clone was picked up one time. V is TRBV7-7 and J is TRBJ2-5, with 7 positions matching TRBD1. Germline CDR1 SSHAT, CDR2 FNYEAQ (reference sequence). V dropped 2 bases and J dropped 2; count of bases not matched to a gene: 2. This CDR3 region has 14 residues. The CDR3 DNA sequence: TGTGCCAGCAGCTTAAACAGGGGACAAGAGACCCAGTACTTC. Its translation is CASSLNRGQETQYF.

This CDR3 reads CASSQWGQSEQYF. CDR3 DNA: TGTGCCAGCAGCCAGTGGGGGCAATCCGAGCAGTACTTC. The V call is TRBV14, the J call TRBJ2-7, with a weak D call TRBD1 (6 bases). The CDR3 runs 13 residues. Germline lookup yields CDR1 SGHDN and CDR2 FVKESK. With 3 bases removed from V and 6 bases from J, the gap between germline ends came to 12 bases.

This chain connects TRBV15 to TRBJ2-7, with D possibly matching TRBD2 (6 bases). The V gene lost 4 bases and the J gene lost 0 bases, with 19 bases spanning the gap. Germline V lookup: CDR1 LNHNV, CDR2 YYDKDF (reference sequence). CDR3 size: 17 residues. This CDR3 is CATSTSRGGRRSYEQYF. For the CDR3, the DNA is TGTGCCACCAGCACCTCCCGGGGAGGACGGCGCTCCTACGAGCAGTACTTC.

The V call is TRBV19, the J call TRBJ1-3; 8 bases are a match to TRBD1. Germline values: CDR1 LNHDA, CDR2 SQIVND (reference sequence). Germline trimming cut 7 bases from V and 4 bases from J; bases unmatched to any gene: 9. The CDR3 spans 15 residues. The DNA for the CDR3 is TGTGCCAGTAAAGGGGACAGGTCGTGGGGAAACACCATATATTTT. Translated, it gives CASKGDRSWGNTIYF.

The gene calls are TRBV12-3 or TRBV12-4 and TRBJ1-1, with D possibly TRBD1 on 6 matching bases. Trimming left V 6 bases short and J 14 bases short, with 19 bases between. The CDR3 loop spans 12 amino acids. This chain's CDR3 is CASSLGTILPFF. In nucleotides, the CDR3 is TGTGCCAGCAGCCTCGGGACAATCCTTCCCTTCTTT.

The V and J genes are TRBV7-8 and TRBJ1-1; D uncertain. Germline V gene data show CDR1 as SGHVS and CDR2 as FQNEAQ. Between the trimmed V and J ends, which lost 2 bases and 7 bases, there was a span of 8 bases. The CDR3 consists of 12 residues. In nucleotides, the CDR3 is TGTGCCAGCAGCTTAACACAGTTTGAAGCTTTCTTT. It specifies CASSLTQFEAFF.

The gene calls are TRBV18 and TRBJ1-2; TRBD1 is a possible D gene (6 bases). The ends were cut back, 9 bases at V and 8 bases at J, with 13 bases in the middle. CDR1 and CDR2 (germline): KGHSH, LQKENI. The CDR3 runs 11 residues. The CDR3 region has the DNA TGTGCCAGTACAGGGAATTCGGGCTACACCTTC. Its protein product is CASTGNSGYTF.

The V gene is TRBV7-8, the J gene TRBJ1-1, with a possible D match to TRBD1 (6 bases). This CDR3 is 15 amino acids long. CDR1 SGHVS and CDR2 FQNEAQ come from the germline V gene. V shed 4 bases and J shed 1 base, with 13 bases lying between them. DNA for the CDR3: TGTGCCAGCAGCTCTTCCGGACAGCCGAACACTGAAGCTTTCTTT. Translated: CASSSSGQPNTEAFF.

Ten or more counts support this clone. CDR3: CASSVTSGAEGTQYF. CDR3 bases: TGTGCCAGCAGTGTGACTAGCGGGGCTGAAGGGACCCAGTACTTC. V is TRBV2 and J is TRBJ2-5, with 11 nucleotides matching TRBD2. With V trimmed by 4 bases and J by 7 bases, 8 bases remained unmatched. The CDR3 has 15 amino acids. The germline V gene has CDR1 SNHLY and CDR2 FYNNEI.

J is TRBJ2-7 and V is TRBV27; 8 nucleotides align to TRBD2. There are 13 residues in the CDR3. Germline loops: CDR1 MNHEY, CDR2 SMNVEV (reference sequence). Trimming removed 5 bases from V and 5 bases from J; junction bases left unmatched: 5. Here the CDR3 DNA reads TGTGCCAGCAGTGGGGCGGGGGGCAACGAGCAGTACTTC. This translates into CASSGAGGNEQYF.

V is TRBV5-6 and J is TRBJ2-3; no clear D gene. CDR1 and CDR2 (germline): SGHDT, YYEEEE. The V end lost 2 bases, the J end lost 2 bases, and 12 bases lay between the germline ends. There are 15 residues in the CDR3. The CDR3 region is CASSFGADFTDTQYF. CDR3 DNA: TGTGCCAGCAGCTTTGGCGCGGATTTCACAGATACGCAGTATTTT.

CDR3 in amino acids: CASSTRTSGTQYF. The CDR3 DNA is TGTGCCAGCAGCACCCGGACTAGCGGGACCCAGTACTTC. This chain links TRBV9 with TRBJ2-5; 10 nucleotides match TRBD2. Germline trimming cut 4 bases from V and 7 bases from J; bases unmatched to any gene: 4. From germline, CDR1 is SGDLS and CDR2 YYNGEE. The CDR3 extends over 13 amino acids.

This clone showed up many times. In the same sample, other DNA sequences code for this CDR3. The chain carries TRBV4-3 and TRBJ2-3, with 9 bases matching TRBD2. J lost 0 bases, V lost 4 bases, and 5 bases had no gene match. The CDR3 consists of 16 residues. CDR1 and CDR2 (germline): LGHNA, YSLEER. The CDR3 sequence is CASSLSGGLSTDTQYF. The CDR3 DNA sequence: TGCGCCAGCAGCCTTAGCGGGGGCCTTAGCACAGATACGCAGTATTTT.

The chain recombines TRBV18 with TRBJ1-2; possibly TRBD1 for D (5 bases). The germline V gene encodes CDR1 KGHSH and CDR2 LQKENI. The CDR3 contains 15 residues. Trimming stripped 1 base from V and 7 bases from J, with 16 bases between. The CDR3 DNA reads TGTGCCAGCTCACCACTCGCAGGGCCCGGGCCTGGCTACACCTTC. It specifies CASSPLAGPGPGYTF. Looking up the rest from reference TRBV18 and TRBJ1-2 gives the full variable domain: NAGVMQNPRHLVRRRGQEARLRCSPMKGHSHVYWYRQLPEEGLKFMVYLQKENIIDESGMPKERFSAEFPKEGPSILRIQQVVRGDSAAYFCASSPLAGPGPGYTFGSGTRLTVV.

Worth noting for this clone: This CDR3 is also generated by other DNA sequences in the sample. V and J are TRBV9 and TRBJ2-1; the match to TRBD2 covers 8 bases. The V and J ends lost 0 bases and 4 bases, in that order; junction bases with no gene match: 3. The CDR3 extends over 15 amino acids. Germline lookup yields CDR1 SGDLS and CDR2 YYNGEE. The CDR3 DNA reads as TGTGCCAGCAGCGTAGATAGCGGGGTTTACAATGAGCAGTTCTTC. It codes for CASSVDSGVYNEQFF.

The chain combines TRBV6-5 with TRBJ1-1; 8 nucleotides line up with TRBD1. With V trimmed by 6 bases and J by 6 bases, 9 bases remained unmatched. Per germline, CDR1 MNHEY and CDR2 SVGAGI. CDR3 length: 14 amino acids. In DNA, the CDR3 is TGTGCCAGCAGCCCCCTGACAGGGGTACCTGAAGCTTTCTTT. As protein: CASSPLTGVPEAFF.

The chain combines TRBV7-8 with TRBJ2-2; D possibly corresponds to TRBD2 (7 bases). This CDR3 region has 13 residues. From germline, CDR1 is SGHVS and CDR2 FQNEAQ. Trimming shortened V by 6 bases and J by 7 bases, and 12 bases separated the two germline ends. The CDR3 DNA reads as TGTGCCAGCAGACAGGGAGGGGGCGGGGAGCTGTTTTTT. Amino acid sequence: CASRQGGGGELFF.

This chain links TRBV5-8 with TRBJ2-1; weak D call: TRBD1 (6 bases). This CDR3 spans 15 amino acids. Trimming shortened V by 2 bases and J by 10 bases, and 19 bases separated the two germline ends. Germline assignment: CDR1 SGHTS and CDR2 YDEGEE. In nucleotides, the CDR3 is TGTGCCAGCAGCTTCTTTGGGGGCCGCAGGCCAGAGCAGTTCTTC. It is translated as CASSFFGGRRPEQFF.

The chain couples TRBV10-3 to TRBJ1-2, with 8 bases lining up with TRBD1. The CDR3 runs to 13 residues. Germline assignment: CDR1 ENHRY and CDR2 SYGVKD. The trim removed 3 bases at V and 4 bases at J, leaving 1 base unmatched. CDR3: CAISDTGGYGYTF. CDR3 DNA: TGTGCCATCAGTGACACAGGGGGCTATGGCTACACCTTC.

The chain couples TRBV6-5 to TRBJ1-3; no definite D call. This CDR3 is 14 amino acids long. V lost 5 bases and J 3 bases, leaving 11 bases between the germline ends. CDR1 and CDR2 from the germline V gene are MNHEY and SVGAGI. Here the CDR3 DNA reads TGTGCCAGCAGTCGTGGGGAGATTGGAAACACCATATATTTT. Its protein product is CASSRGEIGNTIYF.

This CDR3 reads CASSLEGVGTGVGNTIYF. CDR3 bases: TGTGCCAGCAGCTTGGAAGGTGTCGGGACAGGGGTTGGAAACACCATATATTTT. The chain has TRBV5-5 and TRBJ1-3; TRBD1 matches at 10 bases. Germline values: CDR1 SGHKS, CDR2 YYEKEE (reference sequence). V was pared by 0 bases and J by 3 bases, with 9 bases of the junction left unmatched. This CDR3 region has 18 residues.

In its sample, this clone was seen a few times. The J gene is TRBJ2-7, the V gene TRBV7-9; TRBD1 might be the D (6 bases). Germline CDR1 SEHNR, CDR2 FQNEAQ (reference sequence). Trimming left V 4 bases short and J 3 bases short, with 19 bases between. CDR3 length equals 16 residues. The CDR3 is CASSSTRSGVRYEQYF. Here the CDR3 DNA reads TGTGCCAGCAGCTCCACACGGTCAGGGGTCCGCTACGAGCAGTACTTC.

The J gene is TRBJ1-5, the V gene TRBV7-2; D is uncertain. V was pared by 5 bases and J by 2 bases, with 10 bases between. The CDR3 totals 14 residues. Per the germline V gene, CDR1 is SGHTA and CDR2 is FQGNSA. The CDR3 region has the DNA TGTGCCAGCAGCCTAGGCGTCGGCAATCAGCCCCAGCATTTT. Translated: CASSLGVGNQPQHF.

This clone was counted a few times. The rearrangement joins TRBV4-3 to TRBJ1-6, with D perhaps TRBD1 (5 bases). Germline lookup yields CDR1 LGHNA and CDR2 YSLEER. The CDR3 extends over 16 amino acids. Trimming removed 0 bases at V and 6 bases at J, with 12 bases between. The CDR3 nucleotides are TGCGCCAGCAGCCAAGAGGCAGGGTTTACTAATTCACCCCTCCACTTT. This gives the protein CASSQEAGFTNSPLHF.

This clone was recorded once. The V and J genes are TRBV12-2 and TRBJ2-1; the table names TRBD2, a call not compared with the DNA. TRBV12-2 is flagged as a pseudogene. The CDR3 covers 15 residues. CDR3 nucleotides: TGTGCAAGTCGCTTAGTTTCTAGCGGGAGGAATGAGCAGTTCTTC. Its translation: CASRLVSSGRNEQFF.

The chain uses TRBV2 and TRBJ2-2; the match to TRBD2 covers 13 bases. The V gene's germline CDR1 is SNHLY and CDR2 FYNNEI. The CDR3 contains 17 residues. J gave up 2 bases and V 5 bases, and 5 bases lay outside the gene matches. CDR3 amino acids: CASSLLAGGRNTGELFF. The CDR3 bases are TGTGCCAGCAGTCTACTAGCGGGAGGGAGAAACACCGGGGAGCTGTTTTTT.

The chain employs TRBV7-8 and TRBJ1-5, with D possibly matching TRBD1 (6 bases). The germline CDR1 and CDR2 sequences are SGHVS and FQNEAQ. V was shortened by 7 bases and J by 3 bases, with 13 bases between the two germline ends. CDR3 length: 14 amino acids. The CDR3 DNA is TGTGCCAGCACTGATGTGGGGGCCAATCAGCCCCAGCATTTT. This translates into CASTDVGANQPQHF.

This chain joins TRBV5-4 and TRBJ2-2; 7 bases match TRBD2. Trimming cost V 6 bases and J 2 bases; bases outside gene matches: 7. The CDR3 consists of 15 residues. The germline CDR1 and CDR2 sequences are SGHNT and YYREEE (reference sequence). The CDR3 sequence: CASNWGGVNTGELFF. In nucleotides, the CDR3 is TGTGCCAGCAACTGGGGAGGGGTTAACACCGGGGAGCTGTTTTTT.